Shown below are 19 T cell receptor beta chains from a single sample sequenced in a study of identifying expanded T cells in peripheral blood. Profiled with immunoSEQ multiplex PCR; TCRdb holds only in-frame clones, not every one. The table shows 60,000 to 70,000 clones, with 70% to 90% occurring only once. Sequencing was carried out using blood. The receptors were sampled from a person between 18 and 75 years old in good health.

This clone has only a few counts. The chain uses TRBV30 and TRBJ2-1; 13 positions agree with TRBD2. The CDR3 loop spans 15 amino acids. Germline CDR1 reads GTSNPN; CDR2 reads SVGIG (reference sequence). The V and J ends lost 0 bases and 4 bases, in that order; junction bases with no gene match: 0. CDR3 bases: TGTGCCTGGAGTGTACTAGCGGGGGGGTACAATGAGCAGTTCTTC. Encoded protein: CAWSVLAGGYNEQFF.

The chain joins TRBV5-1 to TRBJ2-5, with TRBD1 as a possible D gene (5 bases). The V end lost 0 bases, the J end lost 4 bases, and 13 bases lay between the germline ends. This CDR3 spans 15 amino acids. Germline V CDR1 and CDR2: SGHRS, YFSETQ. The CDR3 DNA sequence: TGCGCCAGCAGCTTGGAGAGGCCCACAGGAGAGACCCAGTACTTC. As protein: CASSLERPTGETQYF. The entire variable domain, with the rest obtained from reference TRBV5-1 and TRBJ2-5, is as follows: KAGVTQTPRYLIKTRGQQVTLSCSPISGHRSVSWYQQTPGQGLQFLFEYFSETQRNKGNFPGRFSGRQFSNSRSEMNVSTLELGDSALYLCASSLERPTGETQYFGPGTRLLVL.

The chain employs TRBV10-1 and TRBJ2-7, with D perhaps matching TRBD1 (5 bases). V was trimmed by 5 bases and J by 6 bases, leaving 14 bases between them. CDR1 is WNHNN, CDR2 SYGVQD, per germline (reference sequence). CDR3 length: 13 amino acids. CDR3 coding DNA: TGCGCCAGCAGTCTGACAGAAACCTCCGAGCAGTACTTC. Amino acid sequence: CASSLTETSEQYF.

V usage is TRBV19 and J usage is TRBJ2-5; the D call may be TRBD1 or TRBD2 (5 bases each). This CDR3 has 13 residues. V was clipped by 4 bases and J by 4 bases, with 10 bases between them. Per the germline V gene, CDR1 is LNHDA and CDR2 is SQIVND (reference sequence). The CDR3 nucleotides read TGTGCCAGTAGTACCGGGGCAGTAGAGACCCAGTACTTC. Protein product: CASSTGAVETQYF.

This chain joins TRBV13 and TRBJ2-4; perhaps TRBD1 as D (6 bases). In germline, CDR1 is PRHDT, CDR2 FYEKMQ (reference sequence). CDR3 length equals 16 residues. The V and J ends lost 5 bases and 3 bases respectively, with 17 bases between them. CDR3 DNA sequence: TGTGCCAGCAGCCTCCAAGGGGGTCTGAACAAAAACATTCAGTACTTC. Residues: CASSLQGGLNKNIQYF.

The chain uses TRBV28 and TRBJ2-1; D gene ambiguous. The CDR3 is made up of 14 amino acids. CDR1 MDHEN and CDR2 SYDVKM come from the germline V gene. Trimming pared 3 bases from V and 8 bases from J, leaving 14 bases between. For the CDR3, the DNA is TGTGCCAGCAGTTTGGGTGGCTCTCTTGATGAGCAGTTCTTC. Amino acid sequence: CASSLGGSLDEQFF.

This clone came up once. This CDR3 reads CASSPRLGPQEPQHF. CDR3 in DNA: TGTGCCAGCAGCCCCCGCCTGGGACCGCAAGAACCCCAGCATTTT. V is TRBV14 and J is TRBJ1-5, with D possibly being TRBD1 (5 bases). Between the trimmed V and J ends, which lost 4 bases and 10 bases, there was a span of 20 bases. CDR3 size: 15 residues. CDR1 and CDR2 (germline): SGHDN, FVKESK.

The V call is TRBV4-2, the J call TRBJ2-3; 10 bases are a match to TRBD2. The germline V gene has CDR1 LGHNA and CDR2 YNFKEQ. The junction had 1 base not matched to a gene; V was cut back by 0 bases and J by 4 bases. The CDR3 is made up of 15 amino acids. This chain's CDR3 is CASSQEAGGPDTQYF. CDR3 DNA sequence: TGTGCCAGCAGCCAAGAAGCGGGGGGGCCAGATACGCAGTATTTT.

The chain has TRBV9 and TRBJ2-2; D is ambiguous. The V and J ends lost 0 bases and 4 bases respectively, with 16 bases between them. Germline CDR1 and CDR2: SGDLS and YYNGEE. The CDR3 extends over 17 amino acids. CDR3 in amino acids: CASSVARVFRVTGELFF. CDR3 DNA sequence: TGTGCCAGCAGCGTAGCTCGTGTGTTTAGGGTCACCGGGGAGCTGTTTTTT.

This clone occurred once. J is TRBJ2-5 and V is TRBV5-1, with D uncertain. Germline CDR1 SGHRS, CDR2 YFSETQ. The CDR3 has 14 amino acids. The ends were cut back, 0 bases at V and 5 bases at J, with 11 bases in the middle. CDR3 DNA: TGCGCCAGCAGCTTGGCCCCGGGCCCCGAGACCCAGTACTTC. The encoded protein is CASSLAPGPETQYF.

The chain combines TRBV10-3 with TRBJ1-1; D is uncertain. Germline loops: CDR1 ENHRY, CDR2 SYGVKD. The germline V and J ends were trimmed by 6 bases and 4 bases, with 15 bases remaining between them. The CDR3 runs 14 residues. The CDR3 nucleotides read TGTGCCATCAGCCCGGAGCGACGGATCACTGAAGCTTTCTTT. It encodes CAISPERRITEAFF.

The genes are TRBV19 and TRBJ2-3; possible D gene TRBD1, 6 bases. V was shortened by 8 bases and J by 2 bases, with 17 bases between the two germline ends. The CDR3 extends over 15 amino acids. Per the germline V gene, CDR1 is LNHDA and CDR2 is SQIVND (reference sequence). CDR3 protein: CASSPGVEVTDTQYF. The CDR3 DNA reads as TGTGCCAGTTCGCCAGGGGTGGAAGTCACAGATACGCAGTATTTT.

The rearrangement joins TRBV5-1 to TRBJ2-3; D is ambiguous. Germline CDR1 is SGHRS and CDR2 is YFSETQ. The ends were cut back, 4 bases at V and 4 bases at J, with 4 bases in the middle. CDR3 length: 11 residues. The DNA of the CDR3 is TGCGCCAGCAGCGTCGCAGATACGCAGTATTTT. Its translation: CASSVADTQYF.

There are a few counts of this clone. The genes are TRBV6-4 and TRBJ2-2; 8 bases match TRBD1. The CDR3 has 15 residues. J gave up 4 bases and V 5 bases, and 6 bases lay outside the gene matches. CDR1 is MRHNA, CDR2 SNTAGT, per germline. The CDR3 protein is CASSPGTGGTGELFF. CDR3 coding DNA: TGTGCCAGCAGTCCCGGGACAGGCGGCACCGGGGAGCTGTTTTTT.

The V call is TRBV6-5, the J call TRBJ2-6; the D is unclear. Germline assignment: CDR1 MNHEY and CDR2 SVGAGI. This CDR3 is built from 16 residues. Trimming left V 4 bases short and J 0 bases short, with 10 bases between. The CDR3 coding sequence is TGTGCCAGCAGTTTACGGACCACCTCTGGGGCCAACGTCCTGACTTTC. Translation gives CASSLRTTSGANVLTF.

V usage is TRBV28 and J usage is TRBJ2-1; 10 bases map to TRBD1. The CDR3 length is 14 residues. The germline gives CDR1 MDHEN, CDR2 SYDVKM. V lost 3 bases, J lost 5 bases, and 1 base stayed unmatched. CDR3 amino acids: CASSLGQGHNEQFF. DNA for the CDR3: TGTGCCAGCAGTTTGGGACAGGGGCACAATGAGCAGTTCTTC. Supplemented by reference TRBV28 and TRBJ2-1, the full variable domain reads DVKVTQSSRYLVKRTGEKVFLECVQDMDHENMFWYRQDPGLGLRLIYFSYDVKMKEKGDIPEGYSVSREKKERFSLILESASTNQTSMYLCASSLGQGHNEQFFGPGTRLTVL.

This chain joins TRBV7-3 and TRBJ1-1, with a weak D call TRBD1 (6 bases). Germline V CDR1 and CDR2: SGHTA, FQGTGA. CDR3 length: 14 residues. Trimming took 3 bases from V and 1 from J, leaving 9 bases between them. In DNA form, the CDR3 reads TGTGCCAGCAGCTTCGGGGGGCAGAACACTGAAGCTTTCTTT. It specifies CASSFGGQNTEAFF.

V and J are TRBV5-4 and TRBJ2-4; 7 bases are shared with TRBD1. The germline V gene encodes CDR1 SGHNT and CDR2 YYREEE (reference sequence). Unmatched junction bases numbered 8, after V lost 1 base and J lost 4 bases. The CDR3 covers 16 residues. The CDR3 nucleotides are TGTGCCAGCAGCTTGAGTGGGACAGCTACTAAAAACATTCAGTACTTC. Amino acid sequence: CASSLSGTATKNIQYF.

The CDR3 region has the DNA TGCGCCAGCAGCTTGAGGGCTGGGAAATATGGCTACACCTTC. The encoded protein is CASSLRAGKYGYTF. The chain employs TRBV5-1 and TRBJ1-2; D unclear. With 1 base removed from V and 5 bases from J, the gap between germline ends came to 12 bases. This CDR3 region has 14 residues. CDR1 is SGHRS, CDR2 YFSETQ, per germline.